This is a list of T cell receptor beta chains from one sample in a study of blood T cells in healthy people across ages. MiXCR, run by TCRdb on the 5' RACE reads, gives a single entry per CDR3 protein. Counted here are roughly 2 million distinct CDR3 sequences, roughly 52% occurring once; the ten biggest clones make up more than 2%. The sample comprised blood. Every receptor here comes from a middle-aged woman in good health. Both conserved end residues are part of each CDR3. The D gene is left open where the match is weak. Part of the rows lack a size; the others show once, few, many or a class for expanded clones.

j_call v_call clone_size d_call cdr3_aa cdr3_nt
TRBJ2-3 TRBV6-2/TRBV6-3 . . CATLILHASSTDTQYF TGTGCCACCCTGATCCTACACGCGTCTAGCACAGATACGCAGTATTTT
TRBJ2-5 TRBV20-1 . TRBD2 CSATLAGGRGETQYF TGCAGTGCTACCCTAGCGGGGGGGCGAGGAGAGACCCAGTACTTC
TRBJ2-6 TRBV7-7 . TRBD1 CASSSTGGVSGANVLTF TGTGCTAGCAGCTCGACAGGGGGCGTCTCTGGGGCCAACGTCCTGACTTTC
TRBJ2-2 TRBV28 . . CASSIPANTGELFF TGTGCCAGCAGTATCCCTGCAAACACCGGGGAGCTGTTTTTT
TRBJ2-5 TRBV27 . TRBD1 CASSSQTLDRVGMTQYF TGTGCCAGCAGTTCTCAAACCTTGGACAGGGTTGGAATGACCCAGTACTTC
TRBJ2-3 TRBV6-2/TRBV6-3 . . CASSPELISDTQYF TGTGCCAGCAGTCCCGAATTGATCTCAGATACGCAGTATTTT
TRBJ2-3 TRBV21-1 . . CASSDAYRAEGITDTQYF TGTGCCAGCAGCGACGCGTACCGAGCGGAGGGGATTACAGATACGCAGTATTTT
TRBJ2-7 TRBV28 . . CASRPPGGVNEQYF TGTGCCAGCAGACCTCCCGGGGGAGTCAACGAGCAGTACTTC
TRBJ2-7 TRBV6-2/TRBV6-3 . TRBD1 CASSRNRGHEQYF TGTGCCAGCAGTAGAAACAGGGGCCACGAGCAGTACTTC
TRBJ1-2 TRBV29-1 . . CSVDGTQDNYGYTF TGCAGCGTGGACGGGACGCAGGATAACTATGGCTACACCTTC
TRBJ2-1 TRBV25-1 . . CASSGVAGQPTYNEQFF TGTGCCAGCAGTGGGGTGGCGGGACAGCCTACCTACAATGAGCAGTTCTTC
TRBJ1-5 TRBV28 many . CASSLLGQPQHF TGTGCCAGCAGTTTATTGGGTCAGCCCCAGCATTTT